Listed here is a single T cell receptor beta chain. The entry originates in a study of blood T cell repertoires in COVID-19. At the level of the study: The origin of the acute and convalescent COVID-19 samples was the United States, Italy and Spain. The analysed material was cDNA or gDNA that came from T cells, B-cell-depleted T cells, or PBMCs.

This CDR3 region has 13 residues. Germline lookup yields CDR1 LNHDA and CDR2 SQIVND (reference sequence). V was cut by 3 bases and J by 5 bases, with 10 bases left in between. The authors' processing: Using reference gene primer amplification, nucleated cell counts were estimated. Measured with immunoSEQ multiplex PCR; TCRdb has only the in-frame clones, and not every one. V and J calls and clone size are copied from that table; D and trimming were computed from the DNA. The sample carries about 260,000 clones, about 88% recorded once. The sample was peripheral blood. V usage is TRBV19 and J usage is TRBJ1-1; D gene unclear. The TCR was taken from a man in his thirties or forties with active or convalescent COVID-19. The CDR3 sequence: CASSIGWETEAFF. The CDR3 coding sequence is TGTGCCAGTAGTATCGGATGGGAGACTGAAGCTTTCTTT.